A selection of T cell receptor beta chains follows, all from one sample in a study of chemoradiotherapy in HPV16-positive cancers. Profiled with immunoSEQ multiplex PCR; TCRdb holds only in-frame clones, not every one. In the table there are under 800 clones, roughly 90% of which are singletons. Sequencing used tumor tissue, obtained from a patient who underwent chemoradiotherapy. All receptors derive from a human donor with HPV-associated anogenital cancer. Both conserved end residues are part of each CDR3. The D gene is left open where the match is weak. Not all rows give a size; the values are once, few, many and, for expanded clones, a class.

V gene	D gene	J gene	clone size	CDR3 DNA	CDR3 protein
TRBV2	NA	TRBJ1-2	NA	TGTGCCAGCACCCCCGGGCAGAGCGTTTATGGCTACACCTTC	CASTPGQSVYGYTF
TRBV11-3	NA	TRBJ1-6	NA	TGTGCCAGCAGCTTAGACAGAGGATCGAATTCACCCCTCCACTTT	CASSLDRGSNSPLHF
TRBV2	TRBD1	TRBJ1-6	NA	TGTGCCAGCAGTGAAGGGGACAGGGGTGCTTCACCCCTCCACTTT	CASSEGDRGASPLHF
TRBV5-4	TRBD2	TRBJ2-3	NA	TGTGCCAGCAGCTTGAAACTAGCGGGGGCCAGCACAGATACGCAGTATTTT	CASSLKLAGASTDTQYF
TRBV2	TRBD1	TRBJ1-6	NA	TGTGCCAGCAGTGATTCCTTGGGGACAGGGAATTCACCCCTCCACTTT	CASSDSLGTGNSPLHF
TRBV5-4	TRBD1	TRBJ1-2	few	TGTGCCAGCAGCTTTGGACAGGGATCACTTCATGGCTACACCTTC	CASSFGQGSLHGYTF
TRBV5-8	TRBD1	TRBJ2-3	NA	TGTGCCAGCAGCGAGACAGGGGTGTTCGGAGATACGCAGTATTTT	CASSETGVFGDTQYF
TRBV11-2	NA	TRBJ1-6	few	TGTGCCAGCAGCCCCCCTCGAAGTCCACCCCTCCACTTT	CASSPPRSPPLHF
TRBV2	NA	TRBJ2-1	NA	TGTGCCAGCAGACTACCCCCCTGGAGCTCCTACAATGAGCAGTTCTTC	CASRLPPWSSYNEQFF
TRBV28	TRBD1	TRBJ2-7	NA	TGTGCCAGCAGTCCGACAGGGTTGCACGAGCAGTACTTC	CASSPTGLHEQYF
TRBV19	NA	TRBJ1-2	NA	TGTGCCAGTAGCGCGGGCGGGGTCGGCTACACCTTC	CASSAGGVGYTF
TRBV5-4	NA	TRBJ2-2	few	TGTGCCAGCAGCTTGGGAAGGGTCGCGAACACCGGGGAGCTGTTTTTT	CASSLGRVANTGELFF
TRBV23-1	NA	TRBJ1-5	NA	TGCGCCAGCAGTCATTCAGAAAGGAGCAATCAGCCCCAGCATTTT	CASSHSERSNQPQHF
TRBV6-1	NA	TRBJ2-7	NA	TGTGCCAGCAGTTTCCGTTCGGGGCAGAACTACGAGCAGTACTTC	CASSFRSGQNYEQYF
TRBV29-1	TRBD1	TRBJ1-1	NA	TGCAGCGTTGACCTCCGGACAGGGGGCGCTGAAGCTTTCTTT	CSVDLRTGGAEAFF
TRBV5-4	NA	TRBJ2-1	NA	TGTGCCAGCAGCTGGGACCCCTCGGGGGAGCAGTTCTTC	CASSWDPSGEQFF
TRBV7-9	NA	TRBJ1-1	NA	TGTGCCAGCAGCTTAGACCAGTTTGAAGCTTTCTTT	CASSLDQFEAFF
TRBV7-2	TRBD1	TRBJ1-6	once	TGTGCCAGCAGCTCAAACAGGGGTTTTTCGAATTCACCCCTCCACTTT	CASSSNRGFSNSPLHF
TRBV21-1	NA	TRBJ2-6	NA	TGTGCCAGCAGTCCGAAAGAACAAAGTCGGGCCAACGTCCTGACTTTC	CASSPKEQSRANVLTF
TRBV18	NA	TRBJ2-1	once	TGTGCCAGCTCACCAGTTTCCGGCCAAAATAATGAGCAGTTCTTC	CASSPVSGQNNEQFF
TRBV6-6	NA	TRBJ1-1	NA	TGTGCCAGCAGTTATCACCCGGGATATGAAGCTTTCTTT	CASSYHPGYEAFF
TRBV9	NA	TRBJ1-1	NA	TGTGCCAGCAGCCCCCGGGGAGGCCAGGGCGAGAACACTGAAGCTTTCTTT	CASSPRGGQGENTEAFF
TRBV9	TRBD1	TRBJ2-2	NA	TGTGCCAGCAGCGTATCTCAGGGGGCCGGGGAGCTGTTTTTT	CASSVSQGAGELFF
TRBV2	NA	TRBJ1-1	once	TGTGCCAGCAGTAGGGGACTTTCCGACACTGAAGCTTTCTTT	CASSRGLSDTEAFF
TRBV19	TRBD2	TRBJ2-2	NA	TGTGCCAGTAAATTTCGGGGGGAAACCGGGGAGCTGTTTTTT	CASKFRGETGELFF
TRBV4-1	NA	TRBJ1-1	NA	TGCGCCAGCAGCCAAGAAAAAGAGGGCGGATATAACGGTGGAACTGAAGCTTTCTTT	CASSQEKEGGYNGGTEAFF
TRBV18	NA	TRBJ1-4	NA	TGTGCCAGCTCACCACGAGGGGATCAAGAAAAACTGTTTTTT	CASSPRGDQEKLFF
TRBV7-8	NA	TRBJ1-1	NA	TGTGCCAGCAGCCCTAATAGGAACACTGAAGCTTTCTTT	CASSPNRNTEAFF
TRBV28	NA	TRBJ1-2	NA	TGTGCCAGCAGCCACCCGCGGGCAGCTAACTATGGCTACACCTTC	CASSHPRAANYGYTF
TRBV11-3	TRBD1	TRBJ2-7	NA	TGTGCCAGCAGCCCATCCGGGACAGGCCTTTGGGAGCAGTACTTC	CASSPSGTGLWEQYF
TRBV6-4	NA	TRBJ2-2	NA	TGTGCCAGCAGTGACCACGGAGGCACCGGGGAGCTGTTTTTT	CASSDHGGTGELFF
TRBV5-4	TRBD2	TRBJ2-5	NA	TGTGCCAGCAGCTTAGCGGGGATACAAGAGACCCAGTACTTC	CASSLAGIQETQYF
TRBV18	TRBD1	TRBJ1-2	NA	TGTGCCAGCTCACCCGGGACAGGGATGTATGGCTACACCTTC	CASSPGTGMYGYTF
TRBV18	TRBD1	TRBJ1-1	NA	TGTGCCAGCTCACCAGGACAGGGGATAGTTTTCTTT	CASSPGQGIVFF
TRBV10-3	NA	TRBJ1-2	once	TGTGCCAGCCTCCGGGACTCAGCCCTAAACTATGGCTACACCTTC	CASLRDSALNYGYTF
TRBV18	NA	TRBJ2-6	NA	TGTGCCAGCTCACCGTCTGGGGCCAACGTCCTGACTTTC	CASSPSGANVLTF
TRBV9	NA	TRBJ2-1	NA	TGTGCCAGCAGCGCTCCTAGCTCCTACAATGAGCAGTTCTTC	CASSAPSSYNEQFF